Below, one T cell receptor (beta chain) is given with its context. This clonotype appeared a few times. Its specific antigen is unknown. Per-base quality was not reported, and no clone a single base away is much larger than it. The germline ends are 11 bases apart after V is trimmed by 8 bases and J by 2 bases. Based on the germline V gene (reference sequence), the CDR1 and CDR2 sequences are SSHAT and FNYEAQ. From cysteine to phenylalanine, the CDR3 is 13 amino acids long. Only the CDR3 part of the read is kept: 39 bases, read in frame from the first base. The data originate from a study of T-cell memory formation after mild COVID-19 listed by TCRdb under 2021. In the study overall: TCR sequence clusters from the two donors were found to be largely donor specific. Longitudinal TCRalpha and TCRbeta repertoire sequencing tracked T-cell clones expanding and contracting after mild COVID-19 in a couple of donors. The cohort comprised two young, previously healthy adult volunteers, one female and one male.

PBMCs were isolated by Ficoll-Paque density gradient centrifugation. Broader findings and caveats from the paper: The detection of some responding clones in pre-infection memory suggests that pre-existing cross-reactive memory T cells joined the SARS-CoV-2 response. Contracting CD4+ clones were located mainly in the CM and EM memory subsets, whereas CD8+ clones were found to be enriched in EMRA. SARS-CoV-2 specificity of the second-wave clones peaking on day 37 was not confirmed. From day 15 to 85, contracting clones showed balanced CD4/CD8 phenotypes, whereas a second wave of clones that expanded from day 15 to 37 leaned towards CD4+. The study included only a couple of mild cases, and larger cohorts that include severe cases with pre-infection samples were judged to be necessary.

The sequencer was an Illumina NovaSeq 6000. Using 5'RACE with constant-segment primers, TCRalpha and TCRbeta cDNA libraries were constructed, with sample barcodes and unique molecular identifiers added in the process. RNA was extracted from every sample with Trizol reagent. The libraries were amplified in two PCR steps, and the second step added a second sample barcode and Illumina TruSeq adapters. Sequencing of libraries was performed on an Illumina NovaSeq with 2 x 150 bp paired-end reads. The study's own analysis went as follows. Demultiplexing of reads and collapsing into UMI-guided consensus sequences were performed with migec v1.2.7. With mixcr v2.1.11, UMI consensuses were aligned to TRA and TRB V and J templates and assembled into clonotypes. Expanded or contracted clonotypes were those called significant by both edgeR and NoisET, with noise models trained on biological replicates. For edgeR calls, a false discovery rate-adjusted p below 0.01 and a log2 fold-change threshold of 1 were applied. As an exploratory analysis of dynamics, max-normalized trajectories of the 1000 most abundant clonotypes were examined with PCA combined with hierarchical clustering. Separately sequenced CD4+ and CD8+ repertoires were used to assign the CD4 or CD8 phenotype of responding clones. Through fastp at Q25 and MiXCR, TCRdb rebuilt clones from the public reads, retaining in-frame beta chains. One record per CDR3 amino acid sequence lists the most common genes and DNA. These V and J calls rely on TCRdb rather than the paper's analysis. In this sample the table shows more than 200,000 distinct CDR3 sequences, around 17% of which occur a single time. About 3.5% of the sample rests with the top ten.

Specimen: PBMCs or a T cell subset sorted from them (not recorded which). The receptor chain draws on TRBV7-7 and TRBJ2-3; the D gene is possibly TRBD2, with 6 bases matching. The receptor's source is a man younger than 35 who had mild COVID-19 (a few samples of this study predate the infection). The sample titles of this study are shuffled in the database, so cell type and time point are left out; the donor was told from shared clones. CDR3 reads: CASAAGNTDTQYF. The sequenced DNA: TGTGCCAGCGCGGCGGGAAACACAGATACGCAGTATTTT.